This is a list of T cell receptor beta chains from one sample in a study of spatial heterogeneity in lung cancer. TCRdb processed the 5' RACE reads anew with MiXCR; each CDR3 protein has one entry. Here the sample spans tens of thousands of distinct CDR3 sequences, about 4.5% being singletons. Material: PBMCs, obtained at surgery. The receptors were sampled from a male donor with early-stage non-small cell lung cancer. The CDR3 runs from the conserved cysteine through the conserved F or W. The D gene is left open where the match is weak. Clone size, where shown, is once, few, many, or a class for clones that have expanded.

>TRBV6-5|TRBJ1-1|-|TRBD1
TGTGCCAGCAGTACCGACAGGGGTACTGAAGCTTTCTTT
CASSTDRGTEAFF
>TRBV27|TRBJ1-6|many|-
TGTGCCAGCAGTCCCGGACTGACGAATAATTCACCCCTCCACTTT
CASSPGLTNNSPLHF
>TRBV29-1|TRBJ2-3|many|-
TGCAGCGTTGAAGATTTGGGAGGGGGGGGCACAGATACGCAGTATTTT
CSVEDLGGGGTDTQYF
>TRBV29-1|TRBJ2-5|many|-
TGCAGCGCTCTCCAAGAGACCCAGTACTTC
CSALQETQYF
>TRBV19|TRBJ1-2|many|TRBD1
TGTGCCAGTAGTATAGCCGTCGGCAGGGGGTCCTATGGCTACACCTTC
CASSIAVGRGSYGYTF
>TRBV28|TRBJ2-7|many|TRBD2
TGTGCCAGCAGCCCTAATGTACTAGCGGAGTTCTACGAGCAGTACTTC
CASSPNVLAEFYEQYF
>TRBV30|TRBJ1-4|few|-
TGTGCCTGGTCGACAGGAACCAGTGAAAAACTGTTTTTT
CAWSTGTSEKLFF
>TRBV7-2|TRBJ2-3|many|TRBD1
TGTGCCAGCAGCTCCCGACAGGGGAGGACAGATACGCAGTATTTT
CASSSRQGRTDTQYF
>TRBV12-3/TRBV12-4|TRBJ2-2|many|-
TGTGCCAGCTCCAGAGCCGGGGTCGCCGGGGAGCTGTTTTTT
CASSRAGVAGELFF
>TRBV18|TRBJ2-1|many|-
TGTGCCAGCTCACCCTATGTTTCCCCCTACAATGAGCAGTTCTTC
CASSPYVSPYNEQFF
>TRBV5-1|TRBJ1-1|many|-
TGCGCCAGCAGCGGCGGGCTTGTTGGGACTGAAGCTTTCTTT
CASSGGLVGTEAFF
>TRBV4-1|TRBJ2-1|many|TRBD2
TGCGCCAGCAGCCCTCCTCGGACTAGCCGGAATGAGCAGTTCTTC
CASSPPRTSRNEQFF
>TRBV19|TRBJ2-5|few|-
TGTGCCAGTAGTATGATGAGGGGAGAGACCCAGTACTTC
CASSMMRGETQYF
>TRBV2|TRBJ2-5|many|-
TGTGCCAGCAGTCGGGACACCTTACAAGAGACCCAGTACTTC
CASSRDTLQETQYF
>TRBV30|TRBJ2-3|many|-
TGTGCCTGGGATCCCGGGTTCTCCACAGATACGCAGTATTTT
CAWDPGFSTDTQYF
>TRBV7-9|TRBJ2-1|few|TRBD1
TGTGCCAGCAGCTTGGGACAGGGGGCGAGAAATGAGCAGTTCTTC
CASSLGQGARNEQFF
>TRBV7-2|TRBJ2-5|many|TRBD2
TGTGCCAGCAGGAAGGCGGGGGGCGGGGAGACCCAGTACTTC
CASRKAGGGETQYF
>TRBV28|TRBJ2-7|-|TRBD2
TGTGCCAGCAGCCCCCTGAGAGCGGGGCACTCCTACGAGCAGTACTTC
CASSPLRAGHSYEQYF
>TRBV7-2|TRBJ2-4|few|-
TGTGCCAGCAGCTTCGACATGGACATTCAGTACTTC
CASSFDMDIQYF
>TRBV7-9|TRBJ1-4|few|-
TGTGCCAGCAGCTTAGAATCGTCTCTCGGACTAGGGAGTGAAAAACTGTTTTTT
CASSLESSLGLGSEKLFF
>TRBV12-3/TRBV12-4|TRBJ2-1|few|-
TGTGCCAGCCACAAGGGTGGGGGCCGGTACAATGAGCAGTTCTTC
CASHKGGGRYNEQFF
>TRBV24-1|TRBJ2-5|many|TRBD1
TGTGCCACCAGTGATTTTCGGGACAGGGGTTCAGAGACCCAGTACTTC
CATSDFRDRGSETQYF
>TRBV25-1|TRBJ1-2|many|TRBD1
TGTGCCAGCCAAAGGACAGGGATGAACTATGGCTACACCTTC
CASQRTGMNYGYTF
>TRBV28|TRBJ2-3|many|-
TGTGCCAGCAGTTACTCTAGGGAAACTAGCTTGGCTAGCACAGATACGCAGTATTTT
CASSYSRETSLASTDTQYF
>TRBV3-1|TRBJ2-7|many|TRBD2
TGTGCCAGCAGCTCACTCGAAGTAGCGGGCGTTTTCTACGAGCAGTACTTC
CASSSLEVAGVFYEQYF
>TRBV3-1|TRBJ2-1|-|-
TGTGCCAGCAGCCAACGCTTTAGTGAGCAGTTCTTC
CASSQRFSEQFF
>TRBV7-2|TRBJ2-7|many|-
TGTGCCAGCAGCTGGAAGGGTTTCGCGCTTAGCTCCTACGAGCAGTACTTC
CASSWKGFALSSYEQYF
>TRBV19|TRBJ2-3|-|TRBD2
TGTGCCAGTAGTATAGGCCGGGCTAGCGGGACTACAGATACGCAGTATTTT
CASSIGRASGTTDTQYF
>TRBV19|TRBJ2-3|many|-
TGTGCCAGTAGTGTATCCAGGGGCACAGATACGCAGTATTTT
CASSVSRGTDTQYF
>TRBV7-2|TRBJ2-7|many|TRBD1
TGTGCCAGCAGCTTAGGACAGGGGGCGATGTACGAGCAGTACTTC
CASSLGQGAMYEQYF
>TRBV7-2|TRBJ2-5|many|TRBD2
TGTGCCAGCAGAACAAGCGGGAGGGCTGGGGAGACCCAGTACTTC
CASRTSGRAGETQYF
>TRBV28|TRBJ1-1|many|TRBD1
TGTGCCAGCACCCCAGGGGACAGGAACACTGAAGCTTTCTTT
CASTPGDRNTEAFF
>TRBV5-1|TRBJ2-5|many|TRBD2
TGCGCCAGCAGCCCTAACGGACTAGCGGGGGGAAAAGAGACCCAGTACTTC
CASSPNGLAGGKETQYF
>TRBV5-1|TRBJ2-7|many|TRBD2
TGCGCCAGCAGCTTGTCGACTAGCGGGTTCGAGCAGTACTTC
CASSLSTSGFEQYF
>TRBV7-2|TRBJ2-2|-|TRBD1
TGTGCCAGCAGCTTATGGACAGGGATCACCGGGGAGCTGTTTTTT
CASSLWTGITGELFF
>TRBV20-1|TRBJ2-5|many|TRBD2
TGCAGTGCTAGTTACGCGGGAGCCGTAAATCGAGAGACCCAGTACTTC
CSASYAGAVNRETQYF
>TRBV7-2|TRBJ1-6|many|-
TGTGCCAGCAGCCGAGGACGGATTACGAGCTCCTATAATTCACCCCTCCACTTT
CASSRGRITSSYNSPLHF
>TRBV7-9|TRBJ2-1|many|TRBD1
TGTGCCAGCAGGTTCGGGACAGGGAAGCTGGATGAGCAGTTCTTC
CASRFGTGKLDEQFF